This TCR beta chain was documented in a study of metastatic and nonmetastatic thyroid tumors. Study-wide context: Repertoire comparison spanned blood and tumor or nodule tissue of malignant and benign thyroid patients.

There were no patients who had received any treatment before thyroid surgery. Study-level results: In both blood and tumor samples, TCR beta diversity was reported significantly higher for malignant than benign nodules.

In the authors' workflow: A papillary thyroid cancer distant-metastasis classifier was built from CDR3 differences across clinicopathological groups. TCRdb redid the clone calls on the PCR reads using MiXCR. The V and J calls here are based on TCRdb, not the publication. The sample lists over 15,000 clones, less than 25% seen once, with about 15% in the top ten. This CDR3 region has 13 residues. V was pared by 3 bases and J by 4 bases, with 12 bases between. Germline V gives CDR1 DFQATT, CDR2 SNEGSKA (reference sequence). To note about this clone: As yet, its antigen is unknown.

The receptor was isolated from a female donor with papillary thyroid cancer or a benign thyroid nodule (not recorded which). Some clones in this sample may be carry-over from other donors' samples. The rearrangement uses TRBV20-1 and TRBJ2-5, with D unresolved. Sequences were obtained from tumor tissue. The CDR3 DNA is TGCAGTGCTAGTGAAGGGCAGGTAGAGACCCAGTACTTC. This encodes CSASEGQVETQYF.